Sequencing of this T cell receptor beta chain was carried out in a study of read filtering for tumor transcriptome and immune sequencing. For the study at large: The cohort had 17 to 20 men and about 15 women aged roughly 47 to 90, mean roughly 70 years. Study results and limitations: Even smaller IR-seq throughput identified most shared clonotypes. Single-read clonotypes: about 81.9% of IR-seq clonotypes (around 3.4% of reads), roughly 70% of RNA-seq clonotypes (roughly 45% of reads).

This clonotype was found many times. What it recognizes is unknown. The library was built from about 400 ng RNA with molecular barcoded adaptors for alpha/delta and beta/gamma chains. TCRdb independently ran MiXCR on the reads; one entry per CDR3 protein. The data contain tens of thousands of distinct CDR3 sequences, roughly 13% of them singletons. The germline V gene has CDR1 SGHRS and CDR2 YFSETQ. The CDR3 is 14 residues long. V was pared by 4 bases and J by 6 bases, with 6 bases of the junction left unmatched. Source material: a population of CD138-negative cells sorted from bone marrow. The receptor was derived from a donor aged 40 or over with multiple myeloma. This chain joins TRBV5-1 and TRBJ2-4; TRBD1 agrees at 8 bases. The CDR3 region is CASSPGGAPNIQYF. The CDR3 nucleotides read TGCGCCAGCAGCCCAGGGGGCGCCCCAAACATTCAGTACTTC.